This T cell receptor (beta chain) was obtained from a study of Tregs in tolerant kidney transplant recipients (dated by TCRdb to the late 2010s). Regarding the complete study: The transplants used related donors along with nonmyeloablative bone marrow transplantation, and in the human trials mixed chimerism was transient. The study used TCRbeta sequencing to identify donor-specific regulatory T cells before combined kidney and bone marrow transplantation, then tracked those cells after transplant.

About this clone itself: No cognate antigen has been identified for it. Per-nucleotide qualities are absent, and no much larger clonotype sits a single base away.

Reading the label with the study, this specimen's time point is: blood sample drawn before combined kidney and bone marrow transplant. Unstimulated Tregs (CD4+CD25+CD127-), CD4+ non-Tregs (CD4+CD25-), CD4 and CD8 cells were FACS-sorted from thawed PBMCs. The patients were several recipients of combined kidney and bone marrow transplants from the ITN036ST trial, and samples were available only for these trial subjects. Healthy control blood was separated into PBMCs by Ficoll density gradient and cryopreserved, and patient PBMCs were collected both before and after transplant. For TCRbeta CDR3 sequencing, genomic DNA was extracted from sorted cells using the QIAGEN DNeasy Blood and Tissue Kit. High-throughput TCRbeta CDR3 sequencing was carried out commercially through immunoSEQ, with PCR amplification with bias correction and internal controls included. Turning to the authors' computational methods: Unique productive TCRbeta sequences were defined by CDR3 nucleotide sequence where primers matched, and otherwise by CDR3 amino acid sequence together with Vbeta and Jbeta genes. To correct for sorting error, sequences found in more than one sorted population at a frequency ratio of 2:1 or less were discarded, and the remaining shared sequences were assigned to the population with the higher frequency. Sequences were defined as donor-reactive when expanded at least 5-fold in CFSE-low cells versus unstimulated cells and present at a frequency of at least 0.01% in CFSE-low cells. Jensen-Shannon divergence, calculated on the top 100 TCRbeta sequences ranked by frequency, was used to quantify repertoire divergence. When a sample had multiple sequencing runs, each run was corrected for sorting error separately and the runs were then pooled. In its TCRdb copy, this immuneACCESS table keeps in-frame sequences only and misses some clones. Where compared with another copy, unresolved V genes explain less than half of these, and the others have no known cause. V and J calls and clone size are copied from that table; D and trimming were computed from the DNA. Counted in this sample were about 69,000 clones; around nine tenths of them appeared once. More than 0.35% of the sample lies in the top ten.

At the junction V is shortened by 0 bases and J by 7 bases, with 16 bases in between. According to the germline V gene, CDR1 reads SGHRS and CDR2 reads YFSETQ. Including cysteine and phenylalanine, the CDR3 has 15 amino acids. Only the CDR3 portion is preserved as DNA: 45 bases, with reading frame beginning at the first base. Points the paper makes about the study in general: Donor-specific Treg expansion was found to exceed global Treg expansion in tolerant patients, suggesting antigen-driven rather than nonspecific expansion. Although technical replication error seemed to be minimal, the question of biological reproducibility was not addressed directly. Expanding Tregs with activated donor B cells appeared to identify the most biologically relevant and donor-specific TCRbeta repertoire. The study was limited by small patient numbers, and the findings need validation in larger populations and under other immunosuppression protocols. For some patients the PCR primers changed over time, which made it impossible to compare the samples from those patients at the nucleotide level.

In this chain, TRBV5-1 is recombined with TRBJ1-2; the D gene remains uncertain. The clonotype originates from a human donor who received a combined kidney and bone marrow transplant. The source was CD4+ T cells from blood, collected before the transplant. The nucleotides are TGCGCCAGCAGCTTGGTTTTGGCAGATACGGGTGGCTACACCTTC. Its protein product is CASSLVLADTGGYTF.